Described below is a single TCR beta chain sequence and its context. CDR1 and CDR2 (germline): LGHNA, YSLEER. The CDR3 length is 14 residues. V was pared by 1 base and J by 2 bases, with 9 bases between. These data originate in a study of control samples from healthy donors and cancer patients. Assay used: immunoSEQ multiplex PCR; TCRdb lists only in-frame clones, some missing. The sample has around 94,000 clones, about 88% seen once; the top ten hold roughly 1.2%. The sample was blood. The rearrangement links TRBV4-3 to TRBJ2-7; D remains ambiguous. This sequence originates from a woman aged 45-65 years in good health. CDR3 loop: CASSQGQSAYEQYF. For the CDR3, the DNA is TGCGCCAGCAGCCAAGGTCAATCCGCCTACGAGCAGTACTTC.